In its sample, the clone carrying this TCR beta chain was seen a few times. The antigen is not known. The length of the CDR3 is 16 residues. Trimming took 5 bases from V and 8 from J; bases not matched to a gene: 16. CDR1 is SEHNR, CDR2 FQNEAQ, per germline (reference sequence). The data derive from a study of T cell repertoires in cytomegalovirus infection. The wider study: Signatures in public TCR beta sequences pointed to both CMV infection and matching HLA type.

TCRdb recomputed calls from the reads with MiXCR, one row per CDR3 protein. The repertoire includes around 78,000 distinct CDR3 sequences, about 37% of them detected once, and approximately 93% sits in the top ten. This receptor was identified in a human donor in good health (CMV status not recorded). Some clones in this sample may be carry-over from other donors' samples. The source material was CD8+ T cells from cultured PBMCs, sampled from culture after CMV antigen stimulation. This sequence joins TRBV7-9 and TRBJ1-2, with 8 bases that match TRBD1. The CDR3, as DNA: TGTGCCAGCAGCCTGGAATTCCTCAGGGGGCGTCGAGGCTACACCTTC. Translating it yields CASSLEFLRGRRGYTF.